The clone carrying this T cell receptor (beta chain) has a count of ten or more. No ophthalmopathy progression within 18 months constituted stable Graves' hyperthyroidism. TCR beta CDR3 region amplification was performed from RNA transcripts. TCR CDR3 underwent first-round RT-PCR with the HTBI primer set. TCRdb re-analysed the multiplex PCR reads in MiXCR, keeping a single row per CDR3 protein. The sample has hundreds of thousands of distinct CDR3 sequences, about 13% seen once; the top ten hold 9.2%. These data come from a study of T cells in Graves' hyperthyroidism and ophthalmopathy. This receptor was identified in a woman aged 18-35 years with Graves' hyperthyroidism. The sample consisted of blood.

In DNA form, the CDR3 reads TGTGCCAGCAGTGACCACTCCGGTGAGCAGTTCTTC. The encoded protein is CASSDHSGEQFF. The genes are TRBV5-4 and TRBJ2-1, with D uncertain. The CDR3 totals 12 residues. V was trimmed by 5 bases and J by 9 bases, leaving 12 bases between them. Germline lookup yields CDR1 SGHNT and CDR2 YYREEE (reference sequence).